The clone carrying this TCR beta chain was picked up a small number of times. The data are from a study of blood T cell repertoires in COVID-19. Overall study: The United States, Italy and Spain were the sources of the acute and convalescent COVID-19 samples. Sample material is recorded as cDNA or gDNA derived from T cells, B-cell-depleted T cells, or PBMCs.

The germline V gene encodes CDR1 SQVTM and CDR2 ANQGSEA. J was trimmed by 2 bases and V by 6 bases; bases with no gene match: 15. The CDR3 extends over 17 amino acids. Sequenced by immunoSEQ multiplex PCR; TCRdb stores in-frame clones only, minus some. The table records approximately 190,000 clones, around four fifths of them present only once. V usage is TRBV29-1 and J usage is TRBJ1-2; TRBD1 matches at 10 bases. The receptor's source is a human donor in a cohort sampled during active COVID-19. Material for sequencing was peripheral blood. Written as DNA, the CDR3 is TGCAGCGTGGTGTTCAGAGACAGGGGGCGCGGAAACTATGGCTACACCTTC. Its protein is CSVVFRDRGRGNYGYTF.